This TCR beta chain emerged from a study of control samples from healthy donors and cancer patients. The assay was immunoSEQ multiplex PCR, and TCRdb's table has in-frame clones only and misses some. The repertoire consists of more than 95,000 clones, with about 88% occurring once and the leading ten covering under 2.5%. Germline CDR1 is SGHNT and CDR2 is YYREEE (reference sequence). The CDR3 is 12 residues long. Trimming pared 2 bases from V and 3 bases from J, leaving 6 bases between. Sequenced: blood. The clonotype comes from a woman in her 70s in good health. The genes are TRBV5-4 and TRBJ2-7; D unresolved. The CDR3, as DNA: TGTGCCAGCAGCTTAGGCAACTACGAGCAGTACTTC. Its protein is CASSLGNYEQYF. Combining the CDR3 with reference TRBV5-4 and TRBJ2-7 gives the whole variable domain ETGVTQSPTHLIKTRGQQVTLRCSSQSGHNTVSWYQQALGQGPQFIFQYYREEENGRGNFPPRFSGLQFPNYSSELNVNALELDDSALYLCASSLGNYEQYFGPGTRLTVT.